This entry lists 2 T cell receptor beta chains sequenced from one sample in a study of T cell responses to AZD1222 COVID-19 vaccine. Profiled with immunoSEQ multiplex PCR; TCRdb holds only in-frame clones, not every one. The data contain approximately 77,000 clones, 92% of them singletons. The sample was peripheral blood, taken on day 0 of MenACWY control vaccination. Receptor source: an adult in good health.

The rearrangement uses TRBV3-1 (or the pseudogene TRBV3-2) and TRBJ2-5; 7 nucleotides match TRBD2. Trimming cost V 5 bases and J 2 bases; bases outside gene matches: 2. The CDR3 is 13 amino acids. Looked up from germline, CDR1 is LGHDT and CDR2 is YNNKEL (reference sequence). The CDR3 DNA reads as TGTGCCAGCAGCTGGGGGGGACAAGAGACCCAGTACTTC. Its protein product is CASSWGGQETQYF.

This chain links TRBV7-2 with TRBJ1-5, with D possibly being TRBD1 (5 bases). The ends were cut back, 2 bases at V and 0 bases at J, with 17 bases in the middle. This CDR3 region has 18 residues. Per germline, CDR1 SGHTA and CDR2 FQGNSA. The CDR3 DNA reads TGTGCCAGCAGCTTAAAGGCCGGGGCAGACATTAGCAATCAGCCCCAGCATTTT. This codes for CASSLKAGADISNQPQHF.